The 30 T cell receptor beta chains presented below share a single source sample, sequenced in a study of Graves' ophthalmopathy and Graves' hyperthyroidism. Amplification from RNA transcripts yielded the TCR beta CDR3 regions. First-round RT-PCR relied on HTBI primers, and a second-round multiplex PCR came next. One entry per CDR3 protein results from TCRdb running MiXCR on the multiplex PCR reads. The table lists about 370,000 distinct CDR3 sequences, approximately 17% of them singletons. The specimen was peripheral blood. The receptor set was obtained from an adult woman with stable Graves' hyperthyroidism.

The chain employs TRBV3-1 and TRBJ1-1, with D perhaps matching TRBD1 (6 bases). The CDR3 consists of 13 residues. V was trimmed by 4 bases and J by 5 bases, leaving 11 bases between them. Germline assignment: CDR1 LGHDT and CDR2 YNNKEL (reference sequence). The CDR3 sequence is CASSRLGGTEAFF. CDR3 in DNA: TGTGCCAGCAGCCGGCTAGGGGGTACTGAAGCTTTCTTT.

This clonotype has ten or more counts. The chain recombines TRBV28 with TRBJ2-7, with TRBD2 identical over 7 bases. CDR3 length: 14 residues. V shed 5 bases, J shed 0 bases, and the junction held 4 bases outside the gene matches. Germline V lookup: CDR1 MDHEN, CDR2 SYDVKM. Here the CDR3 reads CASSHPSGSYEQYF. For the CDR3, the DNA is TGTGCCAGCAGTCATCCTAGCGGCTCCTACGAGCAGTACTTC.

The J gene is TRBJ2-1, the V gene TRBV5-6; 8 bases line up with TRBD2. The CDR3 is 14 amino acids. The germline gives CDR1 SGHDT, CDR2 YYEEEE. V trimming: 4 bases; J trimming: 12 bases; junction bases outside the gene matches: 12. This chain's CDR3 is CASSQSGRRGGQFF. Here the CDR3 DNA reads TGTGCCAGCAGCCAGAGCGGGAGACGCGGCGGGCAGTTCTTC. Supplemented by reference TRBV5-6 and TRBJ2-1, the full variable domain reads DAGVTQSPTHLIKTRGQQVTLRCSPKSGHDTVSWYQQALGQGPQFIFQYYEEEERQRGNFPDRFSGHQFPNYSSELNVNALLLGDSALYLCASSQSGRRGGQFFGPGTRLTVL.

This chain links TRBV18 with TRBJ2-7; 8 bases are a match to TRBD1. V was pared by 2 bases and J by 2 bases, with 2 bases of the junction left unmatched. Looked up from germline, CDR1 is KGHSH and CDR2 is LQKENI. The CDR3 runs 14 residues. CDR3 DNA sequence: TGTGCCAGCTCACCAGACAGGGGTACCTACGAGCAGTACTTC. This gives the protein CASSPDRGTYEQYF.

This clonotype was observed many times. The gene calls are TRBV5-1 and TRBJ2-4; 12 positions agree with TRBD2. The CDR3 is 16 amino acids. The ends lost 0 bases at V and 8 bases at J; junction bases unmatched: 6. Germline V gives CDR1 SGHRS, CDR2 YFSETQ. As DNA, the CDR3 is TGCGCCAGCAGCTTGGGAGGCCTAGCGGGAGGGGACATTCAGTACTTC. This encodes CASSLGGLAGGDIQYF.

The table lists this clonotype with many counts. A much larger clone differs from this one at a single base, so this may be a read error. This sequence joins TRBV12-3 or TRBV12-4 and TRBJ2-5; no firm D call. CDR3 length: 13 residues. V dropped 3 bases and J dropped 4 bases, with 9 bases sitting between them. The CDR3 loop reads CASSFGRRETQYF. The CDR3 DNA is TGTGCCAGCAGTTTCGGAAGAAGAGAGACCCAGTACTTC.

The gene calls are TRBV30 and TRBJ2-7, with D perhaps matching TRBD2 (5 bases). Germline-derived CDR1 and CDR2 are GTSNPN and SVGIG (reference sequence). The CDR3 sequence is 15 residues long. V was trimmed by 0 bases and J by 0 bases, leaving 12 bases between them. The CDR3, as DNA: TGTGCCTGGAGTGTGGGTGGGAGAGACTCCTACGAGCAGTACTTC. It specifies CAWSVGGRDSYEQYF. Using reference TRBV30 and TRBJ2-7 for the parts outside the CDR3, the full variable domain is SQTIHQWPATLVQPVGSPLSLECTVEGTSNPNLYWYRQAAGRGLQLLFYSVGIGQISSEVPQNLSASRPQDRQFILSSKKLLLSDSGFYLCAWSVGGRDSYEQYFGPGTRLTVT.

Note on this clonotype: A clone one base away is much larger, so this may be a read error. This chain's CDR3 is CSASQGNSNQPRHF. CDR3 in DNA: TGCAGTGCTTCACAGGGGAATAGCAATCAGCCCCGGCATTTT. V is TRBV20-1 and J is TRBJ1-5, with TRBD1 matching over 7 bases. The germline CDR1 and CDR2 sequences are DFQATT and SNEGSKA (reference sequence). The CDR3 contains 14 residues.

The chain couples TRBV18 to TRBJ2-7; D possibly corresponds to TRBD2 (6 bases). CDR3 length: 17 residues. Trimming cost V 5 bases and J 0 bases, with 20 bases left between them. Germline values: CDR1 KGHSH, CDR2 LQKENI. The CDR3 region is CASSTGPGTASSYEQYF. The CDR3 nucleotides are TGTGCCAGCTCAACCGGACCAGGGACTGCTAGCTCCTACGAGCAGTACTTC. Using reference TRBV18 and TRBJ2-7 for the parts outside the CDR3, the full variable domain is NAGVMQNPRHLVRRRGQEARLRCSPMKGHSHVYWYRQLPEEGLKFMVYLQKENIIDESGMPKERFSAEFPKEGPSILRIQQVVRGDSAAYFCASSTGPGTASSYEQYFGPGTRLTVT.

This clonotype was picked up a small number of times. The CDR3: CASRSPSEGVGHEQYF. For the CDR3, the DNA is TGTGCCAGCAGGTCACCGTCAGAGGGAGTAGGCCACGAGCAGTACTTC. The chain has TRBV11-3 and TRBJ2-7, with D perhaps matching TRBD2 (5 bases). The CDR3 covers 16 residues. Germline V CDR1 and CDR2: SGHNT, YENEEA. Between the trimmed V and J ends, which lost 6 bases and 5 bases, there was a span of 23 bases.

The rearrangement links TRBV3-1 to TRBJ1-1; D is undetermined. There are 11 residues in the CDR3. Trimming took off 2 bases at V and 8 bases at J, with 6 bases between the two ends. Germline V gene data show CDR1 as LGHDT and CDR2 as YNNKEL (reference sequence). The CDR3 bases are TGTGCCAGCAGCCAAAGCAGGGAAGCTTTCTTT. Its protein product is CASSQSREAFF.

In DNA form, the CDR3 reads TGTGCCAGCAGCTTTCAACCGGGACAGGGGAACGAGCAGTACTTC. Amino acids: CASSFQPGQGNEQYF. V is TRBV7-2 and J is TRBJ2-7; 10 positions agree with TRBD1. CDR1 and CDR2 (germline): SGHTA, FQGNSA. This CDR3 comprises 15 residues. The J segment lost 5 bases and the V segment lost 3 bases, leaving 7 bases of the junction unmatched. The full variable domain, rest sourced from reference TRBV7-2 and TRBJ2-7, is GAGVSQSPSNKVTEKGKDVELRCDPISGHTALYWYRQSLGQGLEFLIYFQGNSAPDKSGLPSDRFSAERTGGSVSTLTIQRTQQEDSAVYLCASSFQPGQGNEQYFGPGTRLTVT.

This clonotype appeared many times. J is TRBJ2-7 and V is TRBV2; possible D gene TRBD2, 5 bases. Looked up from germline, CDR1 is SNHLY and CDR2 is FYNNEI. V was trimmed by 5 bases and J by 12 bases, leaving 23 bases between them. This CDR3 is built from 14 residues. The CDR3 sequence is CASSPLAGLKIVYF. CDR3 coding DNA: TGTGCCAGCAGTCCCTTGGCGGGTTTAAAAATCGTGTACTTC. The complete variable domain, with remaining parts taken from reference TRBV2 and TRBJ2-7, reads EPEVTQTPSHQVTQMGQEVILRCVPISNHLYFYWYRQILGQKVEFLVSFYNNEISEKSEIFDDQFSVERPDGSNFTLKIRSTKLEDSAMYFCASSPLAGLKIVYFGPGTRLTVT.

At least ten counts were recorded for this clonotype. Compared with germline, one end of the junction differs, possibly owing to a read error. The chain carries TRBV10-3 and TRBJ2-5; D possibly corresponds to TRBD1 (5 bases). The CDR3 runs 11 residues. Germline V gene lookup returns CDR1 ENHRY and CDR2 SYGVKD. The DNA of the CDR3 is TGTGCCGTCAGGGTCAAAGAGACCCAGTACTTC. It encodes CAVRVKETQYF.

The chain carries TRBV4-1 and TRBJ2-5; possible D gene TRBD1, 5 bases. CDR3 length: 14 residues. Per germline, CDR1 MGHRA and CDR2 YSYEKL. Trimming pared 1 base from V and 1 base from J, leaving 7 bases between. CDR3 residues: CASSQGDSQETQYF. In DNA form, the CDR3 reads TGCGCCAGCAGCCAAGGCGACAGCCAAGAGACCCAGTACTTC.

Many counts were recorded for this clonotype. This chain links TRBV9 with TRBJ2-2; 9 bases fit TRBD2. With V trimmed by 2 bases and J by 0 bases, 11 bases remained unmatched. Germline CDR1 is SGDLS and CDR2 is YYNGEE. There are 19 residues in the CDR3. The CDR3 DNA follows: TGTGCCAGCAGCGTGATGTTTAGCGGGAGTATCGCGAACACCGGGGAGCTGTTTTTT. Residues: CASSVMFSGSIANTGELFF.

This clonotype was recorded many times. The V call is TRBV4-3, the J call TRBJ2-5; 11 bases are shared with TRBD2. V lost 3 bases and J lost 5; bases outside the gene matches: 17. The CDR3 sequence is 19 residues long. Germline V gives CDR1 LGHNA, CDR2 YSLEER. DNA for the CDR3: TGCGCCAGCAGCCAGAATCTCGGGACTAGCGGTTTTAGGGGGGAGACCCAGTACTTC. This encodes CASSQNLGTSGFRGETQYF.

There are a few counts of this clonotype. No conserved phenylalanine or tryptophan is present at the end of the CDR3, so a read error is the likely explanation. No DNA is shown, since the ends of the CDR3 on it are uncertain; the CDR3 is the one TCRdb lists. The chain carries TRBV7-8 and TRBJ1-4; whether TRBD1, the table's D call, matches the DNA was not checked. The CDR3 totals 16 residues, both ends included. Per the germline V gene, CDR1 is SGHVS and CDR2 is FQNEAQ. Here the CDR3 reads CASTFRIDQDRFTLLV.

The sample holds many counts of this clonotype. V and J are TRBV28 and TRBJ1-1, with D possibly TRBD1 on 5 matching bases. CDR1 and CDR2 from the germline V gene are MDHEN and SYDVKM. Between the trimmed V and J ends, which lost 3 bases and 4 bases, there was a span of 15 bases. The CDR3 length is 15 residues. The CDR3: CASSLTHWGSTEAFF. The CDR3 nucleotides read TGTGCCAGCAGTTTGACCCATTGGGGGAGCACTGAAGCTTTCTTT.

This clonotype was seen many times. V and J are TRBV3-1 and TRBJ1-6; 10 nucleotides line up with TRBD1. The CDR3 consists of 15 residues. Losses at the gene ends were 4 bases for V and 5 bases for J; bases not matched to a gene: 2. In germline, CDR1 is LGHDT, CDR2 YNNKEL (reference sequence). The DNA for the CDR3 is TGTGCCAGCAGCCTGGACAGGGGGAATAATTCACCCCTCCACTTT. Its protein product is CASSLDRGNNSPLHF.

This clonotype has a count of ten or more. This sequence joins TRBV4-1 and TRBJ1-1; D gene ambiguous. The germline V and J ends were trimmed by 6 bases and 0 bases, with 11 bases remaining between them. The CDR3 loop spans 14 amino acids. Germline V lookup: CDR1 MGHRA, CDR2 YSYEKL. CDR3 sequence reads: CASRIGLMNTEAFF. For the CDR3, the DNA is TGCGCCAGCAGAATCGGATTAATGAACACTGAAGCTTTCTTT.

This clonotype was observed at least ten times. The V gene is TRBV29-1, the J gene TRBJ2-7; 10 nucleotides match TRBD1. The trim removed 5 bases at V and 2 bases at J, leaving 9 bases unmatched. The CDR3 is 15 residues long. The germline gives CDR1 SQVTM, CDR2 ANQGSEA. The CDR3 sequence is CSVTTSGTGAYEQYF. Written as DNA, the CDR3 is TGCAGCGTTACCACCTCCGGGACAGGGGCCTACGAGCAGTACTTC.

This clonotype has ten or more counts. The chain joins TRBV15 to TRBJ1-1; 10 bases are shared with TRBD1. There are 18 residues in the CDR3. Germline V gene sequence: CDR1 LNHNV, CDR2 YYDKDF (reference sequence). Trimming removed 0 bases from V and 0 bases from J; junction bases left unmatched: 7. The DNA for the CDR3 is TGTGCCACCAGCAGAGATCCCGGACAGGGGGGGTTGAACACTGAAGCTTTCTTT. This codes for CATSRDPGQGGLNTEAFF.

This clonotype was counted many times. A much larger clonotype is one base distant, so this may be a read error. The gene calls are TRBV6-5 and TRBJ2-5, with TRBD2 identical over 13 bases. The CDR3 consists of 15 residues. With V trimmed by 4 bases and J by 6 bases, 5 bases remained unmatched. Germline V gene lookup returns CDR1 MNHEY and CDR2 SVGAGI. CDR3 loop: CASSFGLAGVKTQYF. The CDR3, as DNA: TGTGCCAGCAGTTTCGGACTAGCGGGAGTAAAGACCCAGTACTTC.

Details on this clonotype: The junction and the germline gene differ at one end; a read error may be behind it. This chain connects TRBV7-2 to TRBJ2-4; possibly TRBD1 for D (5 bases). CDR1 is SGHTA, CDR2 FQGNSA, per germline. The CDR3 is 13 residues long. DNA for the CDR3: TGTGCCAGCGCCTGGGGCCCAGAAAACATTAAGTACTTC. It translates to CASAWGPENIKYF.

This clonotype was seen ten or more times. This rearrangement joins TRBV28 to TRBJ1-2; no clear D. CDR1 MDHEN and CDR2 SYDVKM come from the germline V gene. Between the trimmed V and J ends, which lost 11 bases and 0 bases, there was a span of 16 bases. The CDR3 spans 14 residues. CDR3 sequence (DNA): TGTGCCTGCACCCTCCCCGCCGCTAACTATGGCTACACCTTC. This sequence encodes CACTLPAANYGYTF.

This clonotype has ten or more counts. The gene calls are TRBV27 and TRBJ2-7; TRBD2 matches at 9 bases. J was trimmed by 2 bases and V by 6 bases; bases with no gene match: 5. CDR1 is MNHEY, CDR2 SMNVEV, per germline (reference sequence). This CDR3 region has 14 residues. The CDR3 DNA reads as TGTGCCAGCAGGCAGACTAGCGGCCCCTACGAGCAGTACTTC. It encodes CASRQTSGPYEQYF.

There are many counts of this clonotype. CDR3 nucleotides: TGTGCCAGCAACTGGGGCAGGGGGCTTAGCGAGCAGTACTTC. Residues: CASNWGRGLSEQYF. V is TRBV28 and J is TRBJ2-7; 8 bases align to TRBD1. V lost 7 bases and J lost 6; bases outside the gene matches: 11. Germline CDR1 is MDHEN and CDR2 is SYDVKM. The CDR3 runs to 14 residues.

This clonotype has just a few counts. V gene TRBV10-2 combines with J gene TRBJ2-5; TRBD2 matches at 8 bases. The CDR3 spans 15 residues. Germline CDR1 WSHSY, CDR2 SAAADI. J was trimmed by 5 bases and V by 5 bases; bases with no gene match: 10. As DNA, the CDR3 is TGCGCCAGCAGTTCAGGGTTGCGGGAGGTGGAGACCCAGTACTTC. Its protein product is CASSSGLREVETQYF.

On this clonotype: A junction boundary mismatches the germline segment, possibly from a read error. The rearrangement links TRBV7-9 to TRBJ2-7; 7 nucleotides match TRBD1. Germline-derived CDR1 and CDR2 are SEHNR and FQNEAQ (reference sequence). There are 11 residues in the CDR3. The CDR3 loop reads CASSLGTAPEF. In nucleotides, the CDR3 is TGTGCCAGCAGCCTCGGGACAGCCCCCGAGTTC.